The following is a TCR beta chain sequence with its context. Antigen: not known. The primer mix had 60 Vbeta and 13 Jbeta primers. The table came from immunoSEQ multiplex PCR; TCRdb's copy has only in-frame clones and leaves some out. The sample includes some 170,000 clones, approximately 79% of them seen just once. This sample was taken from a study of cytomegalovirus exposure and HLA in healthy donors. Whole-study results and caveats: Prior analysis indicated that the majority of TCR beta V segments exhibited productivity approximately 87% or approximately 30% of the time. Analyzed later, association rates of TCRs varied across HLA loci, with DRB1 most and HLA-C fewest. In a later analysis, a missense DCLRE1C variant was linked to TCR beta V- and J-gene trimming.

This receptor was obtained from a middle-aged man in good health and CMV-seronegative. Input material: PBMCs.

In DNA form, the CDR3 reads TGTGCCAGCAGCTTATTAAACAGGGTTGGCTACACCTTC. It codes for CASSLLNRVGYTF. The chain uses TRBV11-2 and TRBJ1-2; a weak D match, TRBD1 (6 bases). This CDR3 spans 13 amino acids. V was clipped by 2 bases and J by 7 bases, with 11 bases between them. Germline V gives CDR1 SGHAT, CDR2 FQNNGV.